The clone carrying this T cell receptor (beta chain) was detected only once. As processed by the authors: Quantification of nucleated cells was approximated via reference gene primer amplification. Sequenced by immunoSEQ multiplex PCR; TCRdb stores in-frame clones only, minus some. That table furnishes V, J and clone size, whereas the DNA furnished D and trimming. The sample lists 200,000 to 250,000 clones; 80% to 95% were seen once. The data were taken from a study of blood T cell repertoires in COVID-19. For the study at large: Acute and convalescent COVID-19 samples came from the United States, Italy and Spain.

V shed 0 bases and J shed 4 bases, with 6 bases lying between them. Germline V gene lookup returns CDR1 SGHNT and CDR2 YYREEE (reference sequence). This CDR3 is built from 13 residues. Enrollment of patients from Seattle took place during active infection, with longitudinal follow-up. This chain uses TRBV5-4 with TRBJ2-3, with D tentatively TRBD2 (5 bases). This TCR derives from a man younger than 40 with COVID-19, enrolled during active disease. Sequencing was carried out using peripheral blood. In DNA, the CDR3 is TGTGCCAGCAGCTTGGAAGCGGCAGATACGCAGTATTTT. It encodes CASSLEAADTQYF.